The present TCR beta chain was sequenced within a study of radiation and T cells in renal cell carcinoma. General study results and limits: From baseline, blood top tumor clonotypes peaked at 2 weeks post-radiation. No pretreatment tumor biopsies were available for baseline clonotypes.

Indicated time point: blood 2 weeks post-SBRT. Treatment: 15 Gy SBRT to primary tumor, nephrectomy 4 weeks later. After SBRT, blood was collected at 2 and 4 weeks, plus baseline. Germline loops: CDR1 MNHEY, CDR2 SVGAGI. CDR3 length equals 14 residues. Clones were sequenced by immunoSEQ multiplex PCR, and TCRdb holds only the in-frame ones, with some missing. The data contain tens of thousands of clones, 70% to 90% of them singletons. Worth noting for this clone: What it binds is not known.

This sample comprised blood, obtained from a patient whose treatment included radiotherapy and nephrectomy. This TCR was recovered from a woman between 45 and 65 years old with renal cell carcinoma. The V gene is TRBV6-5, the J gene TRBJ2-5, with D perhaps TRBD1 or TRBD2 (5 bases each). Judging by the DNA end, TRBJ2-7 fits better; the J call may be wrong. CDR3 region: CASSIRGVSYEQYF. The CDR3 coding sequence is TGTGCCAGCAGTATTAGAGGGGTCTCCTACGAGCAGTACTTC.